What follows describes a single T cell receptor beta chain. Its specificity is unknown. Treatment reported: around 19 received Ad26.COV2.S at low or high dose, single or two shots; about 5 received placebo; per-sample allocation not given. The study sampled participants on day 63 after the first vaccine or placebo injection. Boston hosted the donor, who was an adult aged 18-55 years. These data come from a study of Ad26.COV2.S vaccination and SARS-CoV-2 variants. Study details: Administration of Ad26.COV2.S was intramuscular, either once or twice 56 days apart. Study outcomes and limitations: The placebo group had lower spike-specific TCR breadth than the vaccine recipients did. The TCR breadth and depth analyses may have produced an underestimate of total T cell responses.

Profiling relied on immunoSEQ multiplex PCR, and the TCRdb table lists in-frame clones only, not all of them. The sample has around 240,000 clones, more than 75% seen once. The sequencing here drew on peripheral blood, taken in a trial of Ad26.COV2.S vaccine versus placebo. This clonotype originated in a person aged 18-65 years who received the Ad26.COV2.S COVID-19 vaccine or a placebo.

The CDR3 DNA is TGTGCCAGCAGTCTGACCCTGGGGACCGGGGAGCTGTTTTTT. Its translation is CASSLTLGTGELFF. The rearrangement joins TRBV6-5 to TRBJ2-2; D not resolved. Per the germline V gene, CDR1 is MNHEY and CDR2 is SVGAGI. The V end was cut by 5 bases, the J end by 5 bases, with 12 bases between. The CDR3 length is 14 residues.